The next 9 T cell receptor beta chains were all read from a single sample in a study of cytomegalovirus exposure and HLA in healthy donors (dated by TCRdb to 2016 to 2017). The library was obtained by the immunoSEQ multiplex PCR assay. For the multiplex PCR, a mixture combining 60 forward primers for TCR Vbeta segments and 13 reverse primers for TCR Jbeta segments was used. The clones in this table, taken by TCRdb from immuneACCESS, are in-frame only. Not every clone is retained; where verified, under half of the shortfall comes from an unresolved V gene, and the cause of the rest is unknown. This sample has 150,000 or so clones in its table, and approximately 82% of those were observed once. About 1.4% of the sample is in the top ten clones. The sequenced sample consisted of PBMCs. The receptors stem from a man under 40 in good health and CMV-seropositive.

The CDR3: CASSLFTGSTDTQYF. DNA for the CDR3: TGTGCCAGCAGTTTATTTACGGGGTCCACAGATACGCAGTATTTT. V and J are TRBV28 and TRBJ2-3; the D gene is possibly TRBD2 (5 bases). The ends were cut back, 1 base at V and 2 bases at J, with 10 bases in the middle. Per germline, CDR1 MDHEN and CDR2 SYDVKM. The CDR3 is made up of 15 amino acids.

J is TRBJ1-1 and V is TRBV18; TRBD1 might be the D (6 bases). The CDR3 runs 16 residues. Trimming left V 3 bases short and J 8 bases short, with 22 bases between. Germline assignment: CDR1 KGHSH and CDR2 LQKENI. The CDR3 DNA sequence: TGTGCCAGCTCACCCTTAGTACTTTCCGGACAGACAGAAGCTTTCTTT. This encodes CASSPLVLSGQTEAFF.

The chain joins TRBV11-2 to TRBJ2-1, with 10 bases identical to TRBD1. The germline V gene encodes CDR1 SGHAT and CDR2 FQNNGV. Trimming removed 5 bases from V and 4 bases from J; junction bases left unmatched: 5. The CDR3 is made up of 15 amino acids. CDR3 in DNA: TGTGCCAGCAGCGTTGACAGGGGGCTTTACAATGAGCAGTTCTTC. Translating it yields CASSVDRGLYNEQFF.

The chain joins TRBV27 to TRBJ2-3; unclear D gene. The CDR3 runs to 16 residues. V shed 2 bases and J shed 2 bases, with 14 bases lying between them. Germline lookup yields CDR1 MNHEY and CDR2 SMNVEV (reference sequence). The CDR3 loop reads CASSLGARGYTDTQYF. In nucleotides, the CDR3 is TGTGCCAGCAGTTTAGGCGCCAGAGGATACACAGATACGCAGTATTTT.

V is TRBV28 and J is TRBJ2-2; 13 bases are a match to TRBD2. V lost 5 bases to trimming and J lost 4 bases; unmatched junction nucleotides: 10. CDR1 MDHEN and CDR2 SYDVKM come from the germline V gene. The CDR3 is 18 residues long. The CDR3 is CASSTRTSGSPFTGELFF. The CDR3 coding sequence is TGTGCCAGCAGTACCCGGACTAGCGGGAGCCCGTTCACCGGGGAGCTGTTTTTT.

V and J are TRBV30 and TRBJ1-3; D is unresolved. Germline V gene data show CDR1 as GTSNPN and CDR2 as SVGIG (reference sequence). V lost 4 bases to trimming and J lost 2 bases, with 9 bases between them. The CDR3 is made up of 13 amino acids. The CDR3 DNA reads TGTGCCTGGAATCAGGTCGCTGGAAACACCATATATTTT. The encoded protein is CAWNQVAGNTIYF.

The chain links TRBV2 to TRBJ1-3; a weak D match, TRBD1 (5 bases). Germline V CDR1 and CDR2: SNHLY, FYNNEI. The germline V and J ends were trimmed by 0 bases and 1 base, with 7 bases remaining between them. The CDR3 spans 15 residues. CDR3 nucleotide sequence: TGTGCCAGCAGTGAAGCGACAGCGTCTGGAAACACCATATATTTT. It codes for CASSEATASGNTIYF.

The chain uses TRBV6-1 and TRBJ2-3; 9 nucleotides match TRBD2. Germline CDR1 MNHNS, CDR2 SASEGT. V lost 6 bases to trimming and J lost 3 bases; unmatched junction nucleotides: 7. The CDR3 is 15 residues long. The CDR3 DNA reads as TGTGCCAGCAGCTTAGCGGGAGAGAGAACAGATACGCAGTATTTT. This gives the protein CASSLAGERTDTQYF.

V usage is TRBV9 and J usage is TRBJ2-1; 8 nucleotides align to TRBD2. The CDR3 has 15 amino acids. CDR1 is SGDLS, CDR2 YYNGEE, per germline. Losses at the gene ends were 1 base for V and 6 bases for J; bases not matched to a gene: 6. CDR3 amino acids: CASSVSSSGLNEQFF. CDR3 bases: TGTGCCAGCAGCGTATCATCTAGCGGGCTCAATGAGCAGTTCTTC.